This T cell receptor beta chain derives from a study of T cells in Graves' hyperthyroidism and ophthalmopathy. Germline-derived CDR1 and CDR2 are MNHEY and SVGEGT. The CDR3 has 12 residues. V lost 2 bases, J lost 5 bases, and 6 bases lay in between. Researchers amplified the TCR beta CDR3 regions from RNA transcripts. The TCR CDR3 was amplified in a first-round RT-PCR using the HTBI primer set. TCRdb processed the multiplex PCR reads anew with MiXCR; each CDR3 protein has one entry. The sample lists 400,000 to 600,000 distinct CDR3 sequences, 15% to 20% seen once, with over 25% in the top ten. This clonotype was observed a handful of times. A much more abundant neighbour one base away suggests this may be a read error.

The sequence derives from a woman in her twenties or thirties with Graves' ophthalmopathy. The chain links TRBV6-2 or TRBV6-3 to TRBJ2-5; no clear D. The sample comprised blood. CDR3 region: CASSYMGETQYF. CDR3 DNA: TGTGCCAGCAGTTACATGGGGGAGACCCAGTACTTC.